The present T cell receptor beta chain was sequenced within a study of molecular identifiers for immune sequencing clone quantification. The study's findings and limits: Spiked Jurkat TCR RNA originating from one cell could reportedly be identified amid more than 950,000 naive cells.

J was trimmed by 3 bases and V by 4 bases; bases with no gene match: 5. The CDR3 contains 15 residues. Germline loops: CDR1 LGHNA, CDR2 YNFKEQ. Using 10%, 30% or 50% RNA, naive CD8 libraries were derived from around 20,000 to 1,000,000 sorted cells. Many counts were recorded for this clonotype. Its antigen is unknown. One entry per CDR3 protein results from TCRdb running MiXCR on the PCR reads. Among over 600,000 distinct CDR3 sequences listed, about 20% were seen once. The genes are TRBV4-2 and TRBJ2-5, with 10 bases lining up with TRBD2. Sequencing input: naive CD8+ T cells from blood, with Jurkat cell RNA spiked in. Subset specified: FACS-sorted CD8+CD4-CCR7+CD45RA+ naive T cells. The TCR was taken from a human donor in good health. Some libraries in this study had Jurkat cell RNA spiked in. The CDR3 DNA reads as TGTGCCAGCAGCCGACATCTAGCGGGAGAAGAGACCCAGTACTTC. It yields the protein CASSRHLAGEETQYF.